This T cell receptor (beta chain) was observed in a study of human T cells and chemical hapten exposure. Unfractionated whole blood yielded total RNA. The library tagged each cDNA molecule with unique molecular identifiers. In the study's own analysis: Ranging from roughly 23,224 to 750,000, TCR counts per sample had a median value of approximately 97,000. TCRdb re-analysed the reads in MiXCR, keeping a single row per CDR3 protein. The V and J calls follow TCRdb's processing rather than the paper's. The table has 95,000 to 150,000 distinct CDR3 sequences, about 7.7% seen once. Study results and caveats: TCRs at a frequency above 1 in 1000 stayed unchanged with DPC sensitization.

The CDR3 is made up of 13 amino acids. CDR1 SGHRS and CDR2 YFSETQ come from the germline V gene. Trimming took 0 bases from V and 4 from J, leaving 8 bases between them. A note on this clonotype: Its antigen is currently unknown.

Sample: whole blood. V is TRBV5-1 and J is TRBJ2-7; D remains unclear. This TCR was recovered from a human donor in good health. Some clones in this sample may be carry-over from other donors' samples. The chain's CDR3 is CASSLVGLYEQYF. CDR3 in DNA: TGCGCCAGCAGCTTGGTTGGGTTATACGAGCAGTACTTC.